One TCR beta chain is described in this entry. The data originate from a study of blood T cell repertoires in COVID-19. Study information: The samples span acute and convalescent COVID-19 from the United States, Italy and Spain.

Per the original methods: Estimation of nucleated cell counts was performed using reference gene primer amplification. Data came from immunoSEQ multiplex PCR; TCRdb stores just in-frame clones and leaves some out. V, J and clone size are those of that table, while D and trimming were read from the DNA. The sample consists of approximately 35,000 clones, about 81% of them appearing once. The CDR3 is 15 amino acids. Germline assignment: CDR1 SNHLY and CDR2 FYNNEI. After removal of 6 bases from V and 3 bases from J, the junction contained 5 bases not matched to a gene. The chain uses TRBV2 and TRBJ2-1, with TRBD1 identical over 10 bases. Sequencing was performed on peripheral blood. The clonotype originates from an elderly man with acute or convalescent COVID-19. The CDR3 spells CASSAGQGFYNEQFF. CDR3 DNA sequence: TGTGCCAGCAGCGCGGGACAGGGGTTCTACAATGAGCAGTTCTTC.